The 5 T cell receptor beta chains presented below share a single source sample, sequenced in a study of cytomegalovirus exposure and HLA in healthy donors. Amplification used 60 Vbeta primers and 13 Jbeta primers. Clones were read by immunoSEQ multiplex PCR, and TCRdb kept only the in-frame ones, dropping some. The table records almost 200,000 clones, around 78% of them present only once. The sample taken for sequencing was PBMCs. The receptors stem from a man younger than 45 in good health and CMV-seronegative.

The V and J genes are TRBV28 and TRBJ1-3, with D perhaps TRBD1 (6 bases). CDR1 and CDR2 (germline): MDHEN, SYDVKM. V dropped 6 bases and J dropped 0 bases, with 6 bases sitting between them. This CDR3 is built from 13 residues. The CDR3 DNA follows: TGTGCCAGCAGGGACAGCTCTGGAAACACCATATATTTT. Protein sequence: CASRDSSGNTIYF.

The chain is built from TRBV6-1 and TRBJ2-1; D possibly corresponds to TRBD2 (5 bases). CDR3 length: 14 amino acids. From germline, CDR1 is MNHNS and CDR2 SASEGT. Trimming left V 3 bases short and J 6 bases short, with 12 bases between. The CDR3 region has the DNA TGTGCCAGCAGTGATGTCCGGGGAAGCAATGAGCAGTTCTTC. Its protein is CASSDVRGSNEQFF.

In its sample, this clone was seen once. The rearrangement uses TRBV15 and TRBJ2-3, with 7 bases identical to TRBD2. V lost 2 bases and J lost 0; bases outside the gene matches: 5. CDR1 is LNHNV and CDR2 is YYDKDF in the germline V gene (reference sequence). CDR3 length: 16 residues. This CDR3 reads CATSRRLAESTDTQYF. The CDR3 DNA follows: TGTGCCACCAGCAGACGGCTAGCGGAGAGCACAGATACGCAGTATTTT.

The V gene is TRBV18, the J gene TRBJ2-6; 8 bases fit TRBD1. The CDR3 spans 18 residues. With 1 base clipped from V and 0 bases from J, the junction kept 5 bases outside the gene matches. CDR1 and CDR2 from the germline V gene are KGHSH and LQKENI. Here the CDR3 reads CASSPLGQGLSGANVLTF. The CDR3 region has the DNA TGTGCCAGCTCACCACTAGGACAGGGCCTCTCTGGGGCCAACGTCCTGACTTTC.

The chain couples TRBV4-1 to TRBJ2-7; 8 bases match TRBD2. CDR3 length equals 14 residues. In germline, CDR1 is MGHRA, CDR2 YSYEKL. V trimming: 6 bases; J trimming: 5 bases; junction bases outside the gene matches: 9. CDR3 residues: CASRVLAGGNEQYF. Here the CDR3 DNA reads TGCGCCAGCAGGGTCCTCGCGGGAGGCAACGAGCAGTACTTC.